This TCR beta chain originates from a study of T cell responses to AZD1222 COVID-19 vaccine. Overall study findings and caveats: Nearly half of unique spike-specific TCRs reportedly avoided B.1.351 and B.1.1.7 mutated regions. The sample set comprised mostly white British donors with more females, and clonal diversity was possibly underestimated.

On this clone: Its cognate antigen is unknown.

CDR1 and CDR2 from the germline V gene are GTSNPN and SVGIG (reference sequence). V shed 1 base, J shed 15 bases, and the junction held 9 bases outside the gene matches. The CDR3 runs 13 residues. The table came from immunoSEQ multiplex PCR; TCRdb's copy has only in-frame clones and leaves some out. Of 200,000 or so clones in the sample, 85% to 90% were seen once. The rearrangement uses TRBV30 and TRBJ2-2, with 9 bases that match TRBD1. The receptor was isolated from an adult in good health. Source: peripheral blood, taken on day 0 of AZD1222 vaccination. CDR3 residues: CAWSGGPTGGVFF. The CDR3 DNA reads TGTGCCTGGAGTGGTGGTCCGACAGGGGGGGTGTTTTTT.